The subject of this entry is one TCR beta chain. The antigen remains undetermined. The template used for profiling TCR beta VDJ and CDR3 was genomic DNA. Using its own MiXCR run on the reads, TCRdb lists one record per CDR3 protein. Among about 160,000 distinct CDR3 sequences listed, roughly 45% were seen once. This entry comes from a study of CD8+CD57+ T cells in acquired aplastic anemia. About the research overall: Sorted CD4+ and CD8+ cells yielded around 3.3 ug of DNA on average. The study obtained about 9.9 million reads on average for CD4+ cells from healthy donors.

This CDR3 comprises 14 residues. Per germline, CDR1 MNHNS and CDR2 SASEGT. The V and J ends lost 1 base and 4 bases respectively, with 10 bases between them. The study's findings and limits: Controls did not differ significantly from patients in CD8+ Simpson's diversity.

The chain joins TRBV6-1 to TRBJ1-2; a weak D match, TRBD1 (5 bases). The TCR was taken from a human donor in good health. The sequencing sample was made of sorted CD4+, CD8+, or CD8+CD57+ T cells (not recorded which) from PBMCs. The CDR3 DNA sequence: TGTGCCAGCAGTGAAGTCAGGGACCTCTATGGCTACACCTTC. Amino acid sequence: CASSEVRDLYGYTF.